This T cell receptor (beta chain) comes out of a study of blood T cell repertoires in COVID-19. Study background: PBMCs, B-cell-depleted T cells, or T cells were the source of the cDNA or gDNA that made up the material.

Sequencing used immunoSEQ multiplex PCR; TCRdb keeps in-frame clones, though not all of them. The data hold about 300,000 clones, with around 88% observed a single time. Enrolled during active infection, Seattle patients were then followed longitudinally. Germline-derived CDR1 and CDR2 are SNHLY and FYNNEI. The V end was cut by 5 bases, the J end by 1 base, with 6 bases between. The CDR3 is 13 residues long. The TCR was taken from a woman aged 30 to 39 with COVID-19, enrolled during active disease. Sequencing was performed on peripheral blood. The chain uses TRBV2 and TRBJ1-5; D uncertain. The CDR3 region has the DNA TGTGCCAGCAGTACAGAGAGCAATCAGCCCCAGCATTTT. Its translation is CASSTESNQPQHF.